This T cell receptor beta chain stems from a study of blood T cell repertoires in COVID-19 (dated by TCRdb to between 2020 and 2021). Context from the whole study: The collaborator samples originated in the United States, Italy and Spain and spanned the acute and convalescent phases of COVID-19. Subjects who had been exposed to COVID-19, were actively infected with it, or had recovered from it provided the deeply sampled blood TCRbeta repertoires that made up the dataset. Where HLA class I and class II types were available, the types were taken from metadata supplied by the sample provider, not from assay-based typing. The samples were drawn from two sources: the first 160 participants of the ongoing ImmuneRACE study, and 1,200 or so subjects contributed by 6 global collaborators. The repertoires were released in a freely available public database meant as a resource for research on the immune response to SARS-CoV-2. The prospective study material was composed of cDNA or gDNA derived from T cells, B-cell-depleted T cells, or PBMCs. The sample metadata nearly always contained a de-identified subject ID, COVID-19 status, age in years and sex. General findings and caveats noted by the study authors: Clinical and demographic metadata were provided uncurated, with the amount varying by source and participant.

Concerning this clone itself: What this receptor recognizes is not known. Base qualities are not provided; no much larger clone lies one nucleotide away.

CDR1 and CDR2 (SEHNR, FQNEAQ) derive from the germline V gene (reference sequence). The CDR3 goes from the cysteine to the phenylalanine over 14 residues. Just the 42-base CDR3 DNA is kept, in frame starting at base 1. A distance of 13 bases separates the germline ends of V and J, which lose 1 base and 6 bases respectively. The immunoSEQ Assay, a bias-controlled multiplex PCR, was used to amplify TCRbeta CDR3 regions from genomic DNA. From the authors' description of their analysis: Within the assay, amplification of reference gene primers was used to estimate how many nucleated cells each sample contained. To quantify the absolute abundance of each unique TCRbeta CDR3 rearrangement, sequence reads were collapsed and filtered. Productive Simpson clonality was computed per sample as the square root of Simpson's diversity index over productive rearrangements. Imported from immuneACCESS, the table was reduced by TCRdb to in-frame sequences with V and J called. These copies leave out some clones; in studies compared against another copy, an unresolved V gene accounts for under half, and the cause of the remainder is not known. That table supplies the V and J calls and clone size; D and trimming were determined from the DNA. The sample contains over 450,000 clones, 89% of them found a single time. The top ten hold over 0.7% of the sample.

One collaborating source in Seattle enrolled patients during active infection and followed them longitudinally through the course of disease. The collaborating institutions used their own protocols to collect whole blood in K2EDTA tubes. For TCRbeta analysis, collaborators shipped samples in one of three forms: frozen whole blood, isolated PBMCs, or DNA extracted from either of those sample types. In this chain, TRBV7-9 is recombined with TRBJ2-7; perhaps TRBD2 is the D gene, with 6 bases matching. The sequence came from a young man with COVID-19, enrolled during active disease. The source material was peripheral blood. The CDR3 reads CASSLVGGNFEQYF. The DNA reads TGTGCCAGCAGCTTAGTGGGCGGGAATTTCGAGCAGTACTTC.